These 25 T cell receptor beta chains originate from one sample sequenced in a study of T cell changes during pregnancy in multiple sclerosis (dated by TCRdb to 2018 to 2020). The library was obtained by the immunoSEQ multiplex PCR assay. TCRdb provides this immuneACCESS table in a form limited to in-frame rearrangements. Some clones are lacking; in checked studies, under half of them reflect an unresolved V gene, and why the rest are absent is not known. The table for this sample lists roughly 40,000 clones; around nine tenths of them were counted only once. Around 0.73% of the sample is in the top ten clones. The sample was CD4+ T cells from peripheral blood mononuclear cells, taken before pregnancy. Receptor source: a female donor with multiple sclerosis, enrolled in a pregnancy study.

The V gene is TRBV4-3, the J gene TRBJ2-7; TRBD2 might be the D (6 bases). Between the trimmed V and J ends, which lost 4 bases and 2 bases, there was a span of 9 bases. The CDR3 totals 13 residues. The germline gives CDR1 LGHNA, CDR2 YSLEER. CDR3 bases: TGCGCCAGCAGCCTTAGCGGAACCTACGAGCAGTACTTC. Encoded protein: CASSLSGTYEQYF.

The chain joins TRBV7-2 to TRBJ1-2; D is uncertain. V was cut by 7 bases and J by 0 bases, with 12 bases left in between. Germline values: CDR1 SGHTA, CDR2 FQGNSA. This CDR3 comprises 14 residues. The CDR3 protein is CASTLNPANYGYTF. The CDR3 region has the DNA TGTGCCAGCACCCTTAACCCAGCTAACTATGGCTACACCTTC.

This sequence joins TRBV6-5 and TRBJ2-7; no definite D call. Germline V gene sequence: CDR1 MNHEY, CDR2 SVGAGI. The V and J ends lost 4 bases and 6 bases respectively, with 7 bases between them. CDR3 length: 11 residues. CDR3 DNA: TGTGCCAGCAGTTCGACGGGCGAGCAGTACTTC. It encodes CASSSTGEQYF.

This clone appeared once. The V gene is TRBV25-1, the J gene TRBJ1-2; D unclear. The germline gives CDR1 MGHDK, CDR2 SYGVNS. The CDR3 has 13 amino acids. Trimming removed 3 bases from V and 4 bases from J, with 9 bases in between. This CDR3 is CASSEGGPYGYTF. The CDR3 nucleotides read TGTGCCAGCAGTGAGGGAGGGCCCTATGGCTACACCTTC.

The chain employs TRBV15 and TRBJ2-1; tentatively, D is TRBD2 (6 bases). This CDR3 has 12 amino acids. Germline lookup yields CDR1 LNHNV and CDR2 YYDKDF (reference sequence). Trimming took 3 bases from V and 8 from J, leaving 8 bases between them. Written as DNA, the CDR3 is TGTGCCACCAGCAGGGAGGGCTATGAGCAGTTCTTC. Translated, it gives CATSREGYEQFF.

The gene calls are TRBV29-1 and TRBJ2-1, with D perhaps TRBD2 (5 bases). Trimming left V 2 bases short and J 6 bases short, with 14 bases between. This CDR3 has 14 residues. From germline, CDR1 is SQVTM and CDR2 ANQGSEA. This CDR3 reads CSVEPGKLSNEQFF. The CDR3 coding sequence is TGCAGCGTTGAACCCGGGAAGTTATCCAATGAGCAGTTCTTC.

This chain links TRBV28 with TRBJ1-1, with a weak D call TRBD1 (6 bases). Germline V lookup: CDR1 MDHEN, CDR2 SYDVKM. Trimming removed 8 bases at V and 4 bases at J, with 8 bases between. The CDR3 runs 11 residues. DNA for the CDR3: TGTGCCAGCCAGGGGATCACTGAAGCTTTCTTT. It translates to CASQGITEAFF.

This chain uses TRBV28 with TRBJ1-5, with D possibly being TRBD1 (6 bases). Per germline, CDR1 MDHEN and CDR2 SYDVKM. V lost 3 bases and J 6 bases, leaving 12 bases between the germline ends. The CDR3 spans 14 residues. CDR3 protein: CASSFRGMSQPQHF. The CDR3 DNA reads as TGTGCCAGCAGTTTTAGGGGGATGAGTCAGCCCCAGCATTTT.

The rearrangement joins TRBV18 to TRBJ1-1; no firm D call. The CDR3 contains 13 residues. Trimming took off 5 bases at V and 3 bases at J, with 10 bases between the two ends. Germline CDR1 and CDR2: KGHSH and LQKENI. The CDR3 coding sequence is TGTGCCAGCTCAAAAGGGAGGGACACTGAAGCTTTCTTT. It translates to CASSKGRDTEAFF.

This clone was picked up one time. This chain links TRBV5-1 with TRBJ2-2, with D tentatively TRBD2 (7 bases). Germline CDR1 is SGHRS and CDR2 is YFSETQ. V was clipped by 3 bases and J by 6 bases, with 15 bases between them. This CDR3 contains 15 residues. As DNA, the CDR3 is TGCGCCAGCAGCTGGGGGGGGGCCGGGCCCGGGGAGCTGTTTTTT. Its translation: CASSWGGAGPGELFF.

This chain connects TRBV4-2 to TRBJ2-6; D might be TRBD1 (6 bases). This CDR3 contains 16 residues. Germline V gene data show CDR1 as LGHNA and CDR2 as YNFKEQ. Trimming took 4 bases from V and 0 from J, leaving 10 bases between them. CDR3 bases: TGTGCCAGCAGCCTACAGGGAAACTCTGGGGCCAACGTCCTGACTTTC. It yields the protein CASSLQGNSGANVLTF.

The chain combines TRBV7-3 with TRBJ2-7; 7 bases align to TRBD1. In germline, CDR1 is SGHTA, CDR2 FQGTGA. V lost 0 bases, J lost 0 bases, and 11 bases stayed unmatched. The CDR3 loop spans 18 amino acids. CDR3 in amino acids: CASSLTGSWQGDSYEQYF. In DNA, the CDR3 is TGTGCCAGCAGCTTAACTGGTTCATGGCAGGGGGACTCCTACGAGCAGTACTTC. Variable domain in full (rest from reference TRBV7-3 and TRBJ2-7): GAGVSQTPSNKVTEKGKYVELRCDPISGHTALYWYRQSLGQGPEFLIYFQGTGAADDSGLPNDRFFAVRPEGSVSTLKIQRTERGDSAVYLCASSLTGSWQGDSYEQYFGPGTRLTVT.

The chain has TRBV27 and TRBJ2-7, with 11 nucleotides matching TRBD2. The CDR3 spans 17 residues. Germline values: CDR1 MNHEY, CDR2 SMNVEV (reference sequence). Trimming removed 2 bases from V and 1 base from J; junction bases left unmatched: 7. The CDR3 reads CASSLGIGTSGSYEQYF. In DNA form, the CDR3 reads TGTGCCAGCAGTTTAGGGATCGGGACTAGCGGATCCTACGAGCAGTACTTC.

This clone was detected once. The chain combines TRBV28 with TRBJ2-5; no clear D. This CDR3 has 13 residues. The germline CDR1 and CDR2 sequences are MDHEN and SYDVKM. V lost 4 bases to trimming and J lost 0 bases, with 6 bases between them. The CDR3 region is CASSSRNQETQYF. The CDR3 DNA is TGTGCCAGCAGTTCGCGGAACCAAGAGACCCAGTACTTC.

V gene TRBV5-1 combines with J gene TRBJ2-3; 8 bases are shared with TRBD2. The V and J ends lost 3 bases and 0 bases, in that order; junction bases with no gene match: 3. Germline values: CDR1 SGHRS, CDR2 YFSETQ. The CDR3 runs 15 residues. In DNA, the CDR3 is TGCGCCAGCAGCTGGCGGGGGGCTAGCACAGATACGCAGTATTTT. It yields the protein CASSWRGASTDTQYF. The complete variable domain, with remaining parts taken from reference TRBV5-1 and TRBJ2-3, reads KAGVTQTPRYLIKTRGQQVTLSCSPISGHRSVSWYQQTPGQGLQFLFEYFSETQRNKGNFPGRFSGRQFSNSRSEMNVSTLELGDSALYLCASSWRGASTDTQYFGPGTRLTVL.

The rearrangement links TRBV5-1 to TRBJ2-7; 7 bases agree with TRBD2. Germline V CDR1 and CDR2: SGHRS, YFSETQ. J lost 0 bases, V lost 4 bases, and 7 bases had no gene match. The CDR3 totals 15 residues. CDR3 in DNA: TGCGCCAGCAGCCCACTAGCGAGAAACTCCTACGAGCAGTACTTC. Protein product: CASSPLARNSYEQYF.

This chain uses TRBV6-5 with TRBJ2-7, with D tentatively TRBD1 (6 bases). The CDR3 is 11 residues long. Germline lookup yields CDR1 MNHEY and CDR2 SVGAGI. V shed 7 bases and J shed 5 bases, with 9 bases lying between them. As DNA, the CDR3 is TGTGCCAGCAATCAGGGGAACGAGCAGTACTTC. Its translation: CASNQGNEQYF.

The chain uses TRBV14 and TRBJ1-4, with 7 bases fitting TRBD1. The germline CDR1 and CDR2 sequences are SGHDN and FVKESK. V dropped 5 bases and J dropped 17; count of bases not matched to a gene: 14. This CDR3 is built from 13 residues. This CDR3 is CASSSIVTGTVFF. The CDR3 DNA reads TGTGCCAGCAGCTCCATCGTTACGGGGACAGTTTTTTTT.

This rearrangement joins TRBV28 to TRBJ2-5, with 8 bases that match TRBD1. J lost 5 bases, V lost 3 bases, and 8 bases had no gene match. Germline CDR1 is MDHEN and CDR2 is SYDVKM. The length of the CDR3 is 15 residues. CDR3 in DNA: TGTGCCAGCAGTTTTGGGGGGACAGGAGGGGAGACCCAGTACTTC. It specifies CASSFGGTGGETQYF.

The chain combines TRBV11-1 with TRBJ2-3, with D hard to call. V was clipped by 1 base and J by 8 bases, with 7 bases between them. The CDR3 has 12 amino acids. From germline, CDR1 is SGHAT and CDR2 FQDESV (reference sequence). CDR3 in amino acids: CASSLVSGTQYF. CDR3 nucleotides: TGTGCCAGCAGCTTAGTTTCGGGTACGCAGTATTTT. The whole variable domain, remainder taken from reference TRBV11-1 and TRBJ2-3, is EAEVAQSPRYKITEKSQAVAFWCDPISGHATLYWYRQILGQGPELLVQFQDESVVDDSQLPKDRFSAERLKGVDSTLKIQPAELGDSAMYLCASSLVSGTQYFGPGTRLTVL.

This chain links TRBV14 with TRBJ2-3; 8 positions agree with TRBD1. The V gene end was trimmed by 2 bases and the J gene end by 3 bases; junction bases not matched to a gene: 7. The CDR3 covers 16 residues. Germline lookup yields CDR1 SGHDN and CDR2 FVKESK. CDR3 coding DNA: TGTGCCAGCAGCCAACTCTGGACAGGGCCAACAGATACGCAGTATTTT. It codes for CASSQLWTGPTDTQYF.

The V and J genes are TRBV5-1 and TRBJ2-1; D is perhaps TRBD2 (5 bases). The length of the CDR3 is 13 residues. Trimming cost V 4 bases and J 8 bases, with 13 bases left between them. Germline CDR1 SGHRS, CDR2 YFSETQ. This chain's CDR3 is CASSLAHSDEQFF. The CDR3 nucleotides are TGCGCCAGCAGCCTCGCCCATAGCGATGAGCAGTTCTTC.

The chain carries TRBV5-4 and TRBJ2-1; perhaps TRBD2 as D (5 bases). This CDR3 region has 16 residues. Trimming pared 0 bases from V and 0 bases from J, leaving 10 bases between. The V gene's germline CDR1 is SGHNT and CDR2 YYREEE (reference sequence). CDR3 amino acids: CASSLGTFSSYNEQFF. CDR3 bases: TGTGCCAGCAGCTTGGGGACTTTCAGCTCCTACAATGAGCAGTTCTTC. The full variable domain, completed using reference TRBV5-4 and TRBJ2-1, is ETGVTQSPTHLIKTRGQQVTLRCSSQSGHNTVSWYQQALGQGPQFIFQYYREEENGRGNFPPRFSGLQFPNYSSELNVNALELDDSALYLCASSLGTFSSYNEQFFGPGTRLTVL.

V and J are TRBV4-2 and TRBJ2-2; 15 nucleotides match TRBD2. Unmatched junction bases numbered 6, after V lost 1 base and J lost 3 bases. Germline V gene lookup returns CDR1 LGHNA and CDR2 YNFKEQ. The CDR3 length is 19 residues. CDR3 nucleotide sequence: TGTGCCAGCAGCCAAGGAGGACTAGCGGGAGGGCGGGACACCGGGGAGCTGTTTTTT. This translates into CASSQGGLAGGRDTGELFF.

V usage is TRBV30 and J usage is TRBJ2-3; D might be TRBD1 (6 bases). Trimming cost V 8 bases and J 1 base, with 19 bases left between them. The CDR3 spans 15 residues. Germline CDR1 GTSNPN, CDR2 SVGIG (reference sequence). The CDR3 spells CASAGEFSGTDTQYF. In DNA, the CDR3 is TGTGCCAGTGCAGGGGAGTTTTCGGGCACAGATACGCAGTATTTT.